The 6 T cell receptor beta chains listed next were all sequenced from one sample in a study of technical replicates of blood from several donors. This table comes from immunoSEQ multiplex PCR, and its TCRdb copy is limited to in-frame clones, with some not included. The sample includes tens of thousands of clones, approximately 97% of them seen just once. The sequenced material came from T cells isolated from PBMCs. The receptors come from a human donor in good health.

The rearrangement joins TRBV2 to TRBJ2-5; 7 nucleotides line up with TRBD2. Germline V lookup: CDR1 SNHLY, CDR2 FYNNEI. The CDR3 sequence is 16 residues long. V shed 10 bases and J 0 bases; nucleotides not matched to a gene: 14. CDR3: CATPPSSGSYQETQYF. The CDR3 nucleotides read TGTGCCACCCCTCCCTCTAGCGGATCGTACCAAGAGACCCAGTACTTC.

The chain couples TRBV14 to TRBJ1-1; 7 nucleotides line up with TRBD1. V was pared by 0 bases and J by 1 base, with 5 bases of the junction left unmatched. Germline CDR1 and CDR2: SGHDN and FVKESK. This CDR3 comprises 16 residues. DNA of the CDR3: TGTGCCAGCAGCCAAGATGCGGACAGGTCGAACACTGAAGCTTTCTTT. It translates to CASSQDADRSNTEAFF.

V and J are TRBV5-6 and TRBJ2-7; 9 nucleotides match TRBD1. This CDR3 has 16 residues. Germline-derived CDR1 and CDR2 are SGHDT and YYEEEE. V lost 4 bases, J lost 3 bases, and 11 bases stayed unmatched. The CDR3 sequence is CASSLYRRTGVYEQYF. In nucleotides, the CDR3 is TGTGCCAGCAGCCTATACCGACGGACAGGGGTCTACGAGCAGTACTTC.

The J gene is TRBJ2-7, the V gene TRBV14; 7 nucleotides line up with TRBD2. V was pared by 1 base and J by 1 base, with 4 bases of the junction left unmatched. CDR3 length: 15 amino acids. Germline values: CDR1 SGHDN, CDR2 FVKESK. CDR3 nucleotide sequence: TGTGCCAGCAGCCAAGGTCGCGGGAGATCCTACGAGCAGTACTTC. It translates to CASSQGRGRSYEQYF. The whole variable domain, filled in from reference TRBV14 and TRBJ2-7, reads EAGVTQFPSHSVIEKGQTVTLRCDPISGHDNLYWYRRVMGKEIKFLLHFVKESKQDESGMPNNRFLAERTGGTYSTLKVQPAELEDSGVYFCASSQGRGRSYEQYFGPGTRLTVT.

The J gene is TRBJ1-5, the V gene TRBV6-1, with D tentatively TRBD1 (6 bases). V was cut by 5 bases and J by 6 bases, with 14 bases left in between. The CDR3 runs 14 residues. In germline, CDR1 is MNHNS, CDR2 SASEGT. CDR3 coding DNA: TGTGCCAGCAGTTTCCTACAGGGAAGTCAGCCCCAGCATTTT. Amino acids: CASSFLQGSQPQHF.

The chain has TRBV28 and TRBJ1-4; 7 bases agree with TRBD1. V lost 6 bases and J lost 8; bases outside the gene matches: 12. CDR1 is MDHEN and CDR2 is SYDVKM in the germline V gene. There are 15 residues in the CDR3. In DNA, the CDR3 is TGTGCCAGCAGCACCTGGACAGGCGACCGAGAAAAACTGTTTTTT. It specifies CASSTWTGDREKLFF.